Listed here is a single T cell receptor beta chain. What it recognizes is unknown. Other DNA sequences in this specimen translate into the identical CDR3. An assay was performed, and its level was deep. This table comes from immunoSEQ multiplex PCR, and its TCRdb copy is limited to in-frame clones, with some not included. The repertoire holds some 2 million clones, with 85% to 95% as singletons. Trimming shortened V by 4 bases and J by 3 bases, and 3 bases separated the two germline ends. This CDR3 has 12 amino acids. Per the germline V gene, CDR1 is SEHNR and CDR2 is FQNEAQ (reference sequence). This sample was taken from a study of shared clonotypes between healthy human individuals. Study-wide points: Sequencing of the sorted subsets was shown by rarefaction to be incomplete despite large depth.

CD45RO-negative CD8 cells positively selected for CCR7 made up the naive population, which excluded terminally differentiated effector memory CD45RA+ cells. Material for sequencing was naive CD8+ T cells sorted from blood. The receptor comes from a man younger than 35 in good health. The V and J genes are TRBV7-9 and TRBJ2-2, with D unclear. The CDR3 reads CASSSHTGELFF. The CDR3 region has the DNA TGTGCCAGCAGCTCTCACACCGGGGAGCTGTTTTTT. Full variable domain (remainder filled in from reference TRBV7-9 and TRBJ2-2): DTGVSQNPRHKITKRGQNVTFRCDPISEHNRLYWYRQTLGQGPEFLTYFQNEAQLEKSRLLSDRFSAERPKGSFSTLEIQRTEQGDSAMYLCASSSHTGELFFGEGSRLTVL.